These T cell receptor beta chains were read from a single sample in a study of T cells in Graves' hyperthyroidism and ophthalmopathy. TCRdb re-called the multiplex PCR reads with MiXCR, one entry per CDR3 protein. This table has about 480,000 distinct CDR3 sequences, around 22% appearing once. Input material: blood. The receptors stem from a woman aged 30 to 39 with Graves' ophthalmopathy. Both conserved end residues are trimmed from each CDR3. D genes are given only for firm matches.

d_call: TRBD2; j_call: TRBJ2-5; v_call: TRBV12-3/TRBV12-4; cdr3_aa: ASRTGTSGETQY
d_call: TRBD1; j_call: TRBJ2-7; v_call: TRBV20-1; cdr3_aa: SGQGGEPYEQY
d_call: -; j_call: TRBJ1-2; v_call: TRBV12-3/TRBV12-4; cdr3_aa: ASILGGGYGYT
d_call: -; j_call: TRBJ2-2; v_call: TRBV29-1; cdr3_aa: SVDGKRNTGELF
d_call: TRBD2; j_call: TRBJ2-7; v_call: TRBV6-2/TRBV6-3; cdr3_aa: ASSASGGAFYEQY
d_call: -; j_call: TRBJ1-1; v_call: TRBV7-6; cdr3_aa: ASSRTPGTEAF
d_call: TRBD1; j_call: TRBJ1-2; v_call: TRBV11-2; cdr3_aa: ASSSRQGATNYGYT
d_call: -; j_call: TRBJ1-1; v_call: TRBV19; cdr3_aa: ASSMGQREAF
d_call: TRBD2; j_call: TRBJ2-5; v_call: TRBV7-9; cdr3_aa: TSSLAGTRETQY
d_call: -; j_call: TRBJ1-1; v_call: TRBV5-1; cdr3_aa: ASSLTAPLRLWV
d_call: TRBD1; j_call: TRBJ1-1; v_call: TRBV2; cdr3_aa: ASSERQGAAF
d_call: -; j_call: TRBJ1-2; v_call: TRBV20-1; cdr3_aa: SARGVHGYT
d_call: -; j_call: TRBJ2-7; v_call: TRBV7-9; cdr3_aa: ASSNRGGEQY
d_call: TRBD1; j_call: TRBJ2-3; v_call: TRBV12-3/TRBV12-4; cdr3_aa: ASSLKTGFTDTQY
d_call: -; j_call: TRBJ2-7; v_call: TRBV6-2/TRBV6-3; cdr3_aa: ASSYGGITYEQY